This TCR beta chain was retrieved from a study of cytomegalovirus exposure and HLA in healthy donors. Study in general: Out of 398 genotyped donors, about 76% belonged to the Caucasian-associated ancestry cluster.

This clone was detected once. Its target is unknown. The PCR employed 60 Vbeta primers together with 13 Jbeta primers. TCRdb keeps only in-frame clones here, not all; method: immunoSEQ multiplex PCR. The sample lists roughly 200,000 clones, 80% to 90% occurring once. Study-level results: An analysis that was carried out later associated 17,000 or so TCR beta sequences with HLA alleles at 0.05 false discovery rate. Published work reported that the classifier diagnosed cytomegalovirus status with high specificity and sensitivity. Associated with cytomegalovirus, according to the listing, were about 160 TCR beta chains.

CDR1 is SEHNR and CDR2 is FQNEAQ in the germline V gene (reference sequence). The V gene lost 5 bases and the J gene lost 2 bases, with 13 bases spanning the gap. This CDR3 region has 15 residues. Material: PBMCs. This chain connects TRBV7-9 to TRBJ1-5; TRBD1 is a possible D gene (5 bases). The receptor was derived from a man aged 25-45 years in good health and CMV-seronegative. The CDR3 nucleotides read TGTGCCAGCAGCCCCCCGGGGGGAGGCAATCAGCCCCAGCATTTT. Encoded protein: CASSPPGGGNQPQHF.